These 13 T cell receptor beta chains share one sample of origin, sequenced in a study of blood T cell repertoires in COVID-19. Profiling relied on immunoSEQ multiplex PCR, and the TCRdb table lists in-frame clones only, not all of them. Of about 250,000 clones in the sample, approximately 90% are singletons; the top ten hold 8% to 10%. The sample comprised PBMCs or T cells enriched from blood (not recorded which). These receptors originate from a man aged 35 to 55 who had recovered from COVID-19.

The CDR3 region has the DNA TGTGCCAGCAGCCAAGGCCGGGATCAGCCCCAGCATTTT. Its protein is CASSQGRDQPQHF. The chain employs TRBV3-1 (or the pseudogene TRBV3-2) and TRBJ1-5; D is ambiguous. The CDR3 length is 13 residues. With 1 base removed from V and 5 bases from J, the gap between germline ends came to 6 bases. The V gene's germline CDR1 is LGHDT and CDR2 YNNKEL (reference sequence).

Concerning this clone: Since a much larger clone is just one base distant, this may be a read error. V gene TRBV6-5 combines with J gene TRBJ2-3; 10 bases fit TRBD1. CDR3 length: 15 residues. The ends lost 2 bases at V and 1 base at J; junction bases unmatched: 0. CDR1 MNHEY and CDR2 SVGAGI come from the germline V gene. The CDR3 nucleotides are TGTGCCAGCAGTTACGGGACAGGGGGCACAGATACGCAGTATTTT. It encodes CASSYGTGGTDTQYF.

This chain links TRBV4-3 with TRBJ2-7; the match to TRBD1 covers 7 bases. Looked up from germline, CDR1 is LGHNA and CDR2 is YSLEER. The CDR3 runs 14 residues. The junction had 3 bases not matched to a gene; V was cut back by 1 base and J by 3 bases. The CDR3 DNA is TGCGCCAGCAGCCAAGGTCCAGGGGGCTACGAGCAGTACTTC. It is translated as CASSQGPGGYEQYF.

This clone was detected a few times. The V call is TRBV6-5, the J call TRBJ2-5; D might be TRBD2 (5 bases). This CDR3 has 14 residues. Germline CDR1 is MNHEY and CDR2 is SVGAGI. The ends were cut back, 0 bases at V and 0 bases at J, with 5 bases in the middle. The CDR3 sequence: CASSYSADQETQYF. The CDR3 DNA follows: TGTGCCAGCAGTTACTCAGCGGACCAAGAGACCCAGTACTTC.

The V gene is TRBV19, the J gene TRBJ2-1, with 8 nucleotides matching TRBD1. The length of the CDR3 is 15 residues. The trim removed 5 bases at V and 4 bases at J, leaving 7 bases unmatched. Germline lookup yields CDR1 LNHDA and CDR2 SQIVND (reference sequence). The CDR3 sequence is CASSSRTGMYNEQFF. CDR3 in DNA: TGTGCCAGTAGTTCCCGGACAGGGATGTACAATGAGCAGTTCTTC.

The chain joins TRBV11-2 to TRBJ1-2; 9 nucleotides match TRBD1. The CDR3 extends over 14 amino acids. Per germline, CDR1 SGHAT and CDR2 FQNNGV. V lost 6 bases and J lost 6; bases outside the gene matches: 8. The CDR3 loop is CASRDPTGGDGYTF. CDR3 coding DNA: TGTGCCAGCAGGGACCCGACAGGGGGGGATGGCTACACCTTC.

The chain links TRBV6-6 to TRBJ1-5; D gene uncertain. The CDR3 has 14 residues. Trimming cost V 1 base and J 5 bases, with 9 bases left between them. Germline V CDR1 and CDR2: MNHNY, SVGAGI (reference sequence). CDR3 protein: CASSYYHEDQPQHF. Written as DNA, the CDR3 is TGTGCCAGCAGTTACTACCATGAGGATCAGCCCCAGCATTTT.

This chain joins TRBV29-1 and TRBJ1-1, with unresolved D. V was trimmed by 2 bases and J by 0 bases, leaving 10 bases between them. The CDR3 sequence is 14 residues long. Germline V CDR1 and CDR2: SQVTM, ANQGSEA. The CDR3: CSVESPELNTEAFF. The CDR3 DNA reads as TGCAGCGTTGAATCCCCAGAATTGAACACTGAAGCTTTCTTT.

This clone has only a few counts. The V gene is TRBV27, the J gene TRBJ2-7; tentative D call: TRBD2 (7 bases). The V gene lost 8 bases and the J gene lost 12 bases, with 23 bases spanning the gap. CDR3 length: 13 residues. CDR1 is MNHEY, CDR2 SMNVEV, per germline (reference sequence). The CDR3 spells CASRIQGREDWYF. CDR3 bases: TGTGCCAGCCGCATCCAGGGGAGGGAGGATTGGTACTTC.

The genes are TRBV11-3 and TRBJ1-4; 10 nucleotides align to TRBD1. CDR3 length equals 15 residues. J gave up 7 bases and V 4 bases, and 6 bases lay outside the gene matches. From germline, CDR1 is SGHNT and CDR2 YENEEA. This CDR3 is CASSWTGGRTEKLFF. CDR3 DNA sequence: TGTGCCAGCAGCTGGACAGGGGGAAGAACTGAAAAACTGTTTTTT.

The chain is built from TRBV7-2 and TRBJ1-6, with TRBD1 matching over 8 bases. The CDR3 contains 15 residues. V was pared by 4 bases and J by 10 bases, with 9 bases of the junction left unmatched. CDR1 is SGHTA and CDR2 is FQGNSA in the germline V gene. CDR3 nucleotide sequence: TGTGCCAGCAGCTCCCTCAGGACAGGGTCCTCACCCCTCCACTTT. It translates to CASSSLRTGSSPLHF.

This clone was counted many times. V and J are TRBV4-3 and TRBJ2-4, with 11 bases lining up with TRBD1. CDR3 length equals 16 residues. J gave up 8 bases and V 0 bases, and 6 bases lay outside the gene matches. The germline V gene has CDR1 LGHNA and CDR2 YSLEER. CDR3 sequence: CASSQEEGQGADIQYF. CDR3 DNA sequence: TGCGCCAGCAGCCAAGAAGAAGGACAGGGGGCGGACATTCAGTACTTC.

V usage is TRBV18 and J usage is TRBJ1-2; TRBD1 aligns across 9 bases. The V gene's germline CDR1 is KGHSH and CDR2 LQKENI. The V and J ends lost 3 bases and 5 bases, in that order; junction bases with no gene match: 1. This CDR3 is 13 amino acids long. CDR3 protein: CASSPDRGYGYTF. CDR3 DNA sequence: TGTGCCAGCTCACCGGACAGGGGTTATGGCTACACCTTC. Variable domain in full (rest from reference TRBV18 and TRBJ1-2): NAGVMQNPRHLVRRRGQEARLRCSPMKGHSHVYWYRQLPEEGLKFMVYLQKENIIDESGMPKERFSAEFPKEGPSILRIQQVVRGDSAAYFCASSPDRGYGYTFGSGTRLTVV.